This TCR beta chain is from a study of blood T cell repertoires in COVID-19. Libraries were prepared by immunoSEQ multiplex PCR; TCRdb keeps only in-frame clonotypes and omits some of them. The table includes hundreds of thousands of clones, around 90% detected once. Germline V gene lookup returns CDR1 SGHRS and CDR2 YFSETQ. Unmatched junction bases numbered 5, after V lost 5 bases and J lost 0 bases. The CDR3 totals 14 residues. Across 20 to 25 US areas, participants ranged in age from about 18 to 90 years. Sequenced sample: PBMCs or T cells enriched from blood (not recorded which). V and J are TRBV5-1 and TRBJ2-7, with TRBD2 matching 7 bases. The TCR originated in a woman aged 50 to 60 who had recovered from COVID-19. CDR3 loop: CASSGRGSSYEQYF. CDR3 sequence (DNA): TGCGCCAGCAGTGGGCGCGGGAGCTCCTACGAGCAGTACTTC. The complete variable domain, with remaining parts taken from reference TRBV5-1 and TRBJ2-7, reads KAGVTQTPRYLIKTRGQQVTLSCSPISGHRSVSWYQQTPGQGLQFLFEYFSETQRNKGNFPGRFSGRQFSNSRSEMNVSTLELGDSALYLCASSGRGSSYEQYFGPGTRLTVT.